This record covers a single TCR beta chain. Sequencing used immunoSEQ multiplex PCR; TCRdb keeps in-frame clones, though not all of them. The sample includes fewer than 350,000 clones, 80% to 90% of them seen just once. The sample originates from a study of blood T cell repertoires in COVID-19. The CDR3 runs to 14 residues. Sequencing was performed on PBMCs or T cells enriched from blood (not recorded which). The receptor's source is a woman aged 35 to 49 with acute COVID-19. The chain recombines TRBV21-1 with TRBJ2-2; the table's D call, TRBD2, was not checked against the DNA. TRBV21-1 is termed a pseudogene. CDR3 bases: TGTGCCAGCAGCGACGAGGGGGGGCCCGGGGAGCTGTTTTTT. It is translated as CASSDEGGPGELFF.